Listed below are T cell receptor beta chains from one sample, sequenced in a study of cytomegalovirus exposure and HLA in healthy donors. Generated by immunoSEQ multiplex PCR, the TCRdb table keeps only in-frame clones and is missing some. There are over 250,000 clones in the sample; roughly 89% occur only once, and roughly 4% lies in the top ten. Specimen: PBMCs. These TCRs come from a man aged 40-49 years in good health and CMV-seropositive. CDR3s include the opening cysteine and the closing phenylalanine or tryptophan. The D gene is left open where the match is weak.

TRBV4-3,16,TRBD1,TRBJ1-4,TGCGCCAGCAGCCAAGATGGGATGACAGGGGCTAAAAAACTGTTTTTT,CASSQDGMTGAKKLFF
TRBV9,14,-,TRBJ2-3,TGTGCCAGCAGCGCGCTAGTTGGCACAGATACGCAGTATTTT,CASSALVGTDTQYF
TRBV19,14,TRBD1,TRBJ2-5,TGTGCCAGTAGTACACGGACAGGGGAGGAGACCCAGTACTTC,CASSTRTGEETQYF
TRBV6-6,15,TRBD2,TRBJ2-7,TGTGCCAGCAGTTACATCGGGGGGGCCTCCTACGAGCAGTACTTC,CASSYIGGASYEQYF
TRBV15,19,-,TRBJ2-2,TGTGCCACCAGCAGATCCACACTATCCAGGGTCCTGAACACCGGGGAGCTGTTTTTT,CATSRSTLSRVLNTGELFF
TRBV7-6,13,TRBD1,TRBJ2-7,TGTGCCAGCAGCTCGGGACAGGGGCACGAGCAGTACTTC,CASSSGQGHEQYF
TRBV28,17,-,TRBJ1-3,TGTGCCAGCAGTCCATCCAAATCCACGGTCAAAGGAAACACCATATATTTT,CASSPSKSTVKGNTIYF
TRBV19,17,TRBD2,TRBJ2-1,TGTGCCAGTAGTCCCCGCGGGGCGGGAGGCCCCTACAATGAGCAGTTCTTC,CASSPRGAGGPYNEQFF
TRBV9,16,-,TRBJ2-1,TGTGCCAGCAGCGTAGAAGCTGGGAGCTCCTACAATGAGCAGTTCTTC,CASSVEAGSSYNEQFF
TRBV6-6,15,-,TRBJ2-3,TGTGCCAGCAGTTACTTGGGGGCGGTGGCAGATACGCAGTATTTT,CASSYLGAVADTQYF
TRBV7-2,14,-,TRBJ2-7,TGTGCCAGCAGCTTAGATGGCGGTTCCTACGAGCAGTACTTC,CASSLDGGSYEQYF
TRBV7-9,15,TRBD2,TRBJ2-1,TGTGCCAGCAGCGTTAGCGGGAGCTCCTACAATGAGCAGTTCTTC,CASSVSGSSYNEQFF
TRBV7-2,16,-,TRBJ1-2,TGTGCCAGCAGCTTAGATCCGACAGCAGCTAACTATGGCTACACCTTC,CASSLDPTAANYGYTF
TRBV19,14,-,TRBJ1-5,TGTGCCAGTAGAACAGATCTTAGCAATCAGCCCCAGCATTTT,CASRTDLSNQPQHF
TRBV5-1,14,TRBD1,TRBJ2-5,TGCGCCAGCAGGTTGGACAGGGGACGAGAGACCCAGTACTTC,CASRLDRGRETQYF
TRBV19,12,-,TRBJ2-3,TGTGCCAGCAGGACTACTCCCGATACGCAGTATTTT,CASRTTPDTQYF
TRBV27,16,-,TRBJ2-7,TGTGCCAGCAGTTTACTCCAGGGGCTATCTTCCTACGAGCAGTACTTC,CASSLLQGLSSYEQYF
TRBV5-8,13,TRBD1,TRBJ2-7,TGTGCCAGCAGGGACAGGCTCGCCTACGAGCAGTACTTC,CASRDRLAYEQYF